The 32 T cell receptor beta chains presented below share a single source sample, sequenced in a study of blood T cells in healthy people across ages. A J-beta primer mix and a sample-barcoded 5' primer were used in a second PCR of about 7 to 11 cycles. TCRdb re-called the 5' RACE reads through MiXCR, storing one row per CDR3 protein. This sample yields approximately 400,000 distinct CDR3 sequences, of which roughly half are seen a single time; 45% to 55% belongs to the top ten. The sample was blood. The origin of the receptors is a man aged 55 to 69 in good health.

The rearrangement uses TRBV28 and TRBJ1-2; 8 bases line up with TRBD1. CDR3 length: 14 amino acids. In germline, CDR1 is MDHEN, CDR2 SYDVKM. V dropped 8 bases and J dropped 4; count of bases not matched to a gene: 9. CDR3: CASCPGGRVYGYTF. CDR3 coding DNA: TGTGCCAGCTGTCCAGGGGGCAGGGTCTATGGCTACACCTTC.

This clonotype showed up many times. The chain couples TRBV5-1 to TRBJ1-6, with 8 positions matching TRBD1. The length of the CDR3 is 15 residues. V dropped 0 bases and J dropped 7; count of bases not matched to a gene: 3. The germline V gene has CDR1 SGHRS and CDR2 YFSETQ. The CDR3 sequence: CASSLGTGRNSPLHF. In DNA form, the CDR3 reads TGCGCCAGCAGCTTGGGGACAGGGAGGAATTCACCCCTCCACTTT.

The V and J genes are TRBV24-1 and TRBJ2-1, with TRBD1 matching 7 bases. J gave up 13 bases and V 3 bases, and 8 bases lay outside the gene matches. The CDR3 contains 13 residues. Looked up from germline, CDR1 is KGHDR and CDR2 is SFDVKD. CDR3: CATSDTGEETQFF. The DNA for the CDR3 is TGTGCCACCAGTGATACAGGGGAAGAGACCCAGTTCTTC.

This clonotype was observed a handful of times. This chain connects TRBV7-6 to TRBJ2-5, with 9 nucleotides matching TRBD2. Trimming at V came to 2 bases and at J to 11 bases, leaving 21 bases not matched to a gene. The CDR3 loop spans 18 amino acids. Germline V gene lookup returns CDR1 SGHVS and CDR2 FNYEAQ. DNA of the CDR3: TGTGCCAGCAGCTTACGTCCGGTTGGCGGGAGGGCGGGCGGTGAGCAGTACTTC. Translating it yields CASSLRPVGGRAGGEQYF.

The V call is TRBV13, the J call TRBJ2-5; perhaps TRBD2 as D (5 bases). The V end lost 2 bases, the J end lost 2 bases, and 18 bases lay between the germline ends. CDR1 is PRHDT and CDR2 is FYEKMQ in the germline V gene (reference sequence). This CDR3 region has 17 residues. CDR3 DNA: TGTGCCAGCAGCTTAACCCCGCATCCGAGCGGACAAGAGACCCAGTACTTC. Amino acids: CASSLTPHPSGQETQYF.

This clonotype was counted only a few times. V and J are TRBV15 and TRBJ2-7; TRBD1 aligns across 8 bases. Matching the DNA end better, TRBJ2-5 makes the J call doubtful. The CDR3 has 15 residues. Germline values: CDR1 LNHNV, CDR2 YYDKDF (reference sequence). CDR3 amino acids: CATSMPTGVRETQYF. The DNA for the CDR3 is TGTGCCACCAGCATGCCGACAGGGGTGAGGGAGACCCAGTACTTC.

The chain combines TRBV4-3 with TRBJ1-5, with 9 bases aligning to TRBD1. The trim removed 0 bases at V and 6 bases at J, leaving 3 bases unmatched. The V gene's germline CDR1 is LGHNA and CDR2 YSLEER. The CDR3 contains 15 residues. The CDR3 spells CASSQDPQGAQPQHF. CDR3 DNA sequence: TGCGCCAGCAGCCAAGATCCACAGGGGGCTCAGCCCCAGCATTTT.

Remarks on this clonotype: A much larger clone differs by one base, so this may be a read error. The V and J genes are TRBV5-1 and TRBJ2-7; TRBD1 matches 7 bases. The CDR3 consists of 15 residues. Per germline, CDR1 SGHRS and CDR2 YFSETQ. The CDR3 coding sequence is TGCGCCAGCAGCCCCGGACAGGACCTCCCCTACGAGCTGTACTTC. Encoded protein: CASSPGQDLPYELYF.

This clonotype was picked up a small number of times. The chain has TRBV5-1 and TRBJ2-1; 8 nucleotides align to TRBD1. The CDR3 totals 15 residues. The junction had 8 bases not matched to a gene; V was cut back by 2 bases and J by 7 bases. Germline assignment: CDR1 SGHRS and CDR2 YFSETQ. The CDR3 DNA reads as TGCGCCAGCAGCTTTATACAGGGGGTGGGGAATGAGCAGTTCTTC. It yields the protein CASSFIQGVGNEQFF. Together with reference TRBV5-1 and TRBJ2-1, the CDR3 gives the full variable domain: KAGVTQTPRYLIKTRGQQVTLSCSPISGHRSVSWYQQTPGQGLQFLFEYFSETQRNKGNFPGRFSGRQFSNSRSEMNVSTLELGDSALYLCASSFIQGVGNEQFFGPGTRLTVL.

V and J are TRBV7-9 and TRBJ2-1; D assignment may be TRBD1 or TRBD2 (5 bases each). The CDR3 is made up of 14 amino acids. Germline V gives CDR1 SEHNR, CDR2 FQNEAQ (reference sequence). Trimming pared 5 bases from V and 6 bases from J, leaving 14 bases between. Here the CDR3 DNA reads TGTGCCAGCAGCAATCACCGGGACCCCAATGAGCAGTTCTTC. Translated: CASSNHRDPNEQFF.

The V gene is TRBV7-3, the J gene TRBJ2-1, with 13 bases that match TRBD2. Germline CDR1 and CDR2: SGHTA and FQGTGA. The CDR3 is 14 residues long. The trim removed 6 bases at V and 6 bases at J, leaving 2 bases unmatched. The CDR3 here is CASSTSGRANEQFF. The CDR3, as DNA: TGTGCCAGCAGTACTAGCGGGAGGGCCAATGAGCAGTTCTTC.

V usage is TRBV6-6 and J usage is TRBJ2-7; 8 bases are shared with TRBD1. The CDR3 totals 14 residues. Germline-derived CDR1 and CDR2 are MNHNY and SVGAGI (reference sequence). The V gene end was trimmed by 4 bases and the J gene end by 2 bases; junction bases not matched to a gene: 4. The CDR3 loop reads CASSSDRGPYEQYF. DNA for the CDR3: TGTGCCAGCAGTTCAGACAGGGGCCCCTACGAGCAGTACTTC.

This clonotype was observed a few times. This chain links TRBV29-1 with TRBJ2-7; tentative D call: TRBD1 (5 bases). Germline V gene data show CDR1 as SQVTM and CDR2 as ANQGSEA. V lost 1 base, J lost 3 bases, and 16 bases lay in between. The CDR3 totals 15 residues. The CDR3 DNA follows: TGCAGCGTTGAAGGATTGCAGGGAATGAACTACGAGCAGTACTTC. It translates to CSVEGLQGMNYEQYF.

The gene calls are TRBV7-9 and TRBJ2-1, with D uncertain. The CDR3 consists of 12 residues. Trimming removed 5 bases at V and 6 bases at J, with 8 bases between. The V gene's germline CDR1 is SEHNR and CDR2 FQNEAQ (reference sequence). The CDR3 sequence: CASSQRTNEQFF. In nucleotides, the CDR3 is TGTGCCAGCAGCCAGAGAACCAATGAGCAGTTCTTC.

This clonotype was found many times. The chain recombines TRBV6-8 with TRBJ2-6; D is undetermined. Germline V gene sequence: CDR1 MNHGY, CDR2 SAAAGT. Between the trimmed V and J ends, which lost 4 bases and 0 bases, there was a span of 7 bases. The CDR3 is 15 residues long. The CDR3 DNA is TGTGCCAGCAGTTCGCCCCCCTCTGGGGCCAACGTCCTGACTTTC. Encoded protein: CASSSPPSGANVLTF.

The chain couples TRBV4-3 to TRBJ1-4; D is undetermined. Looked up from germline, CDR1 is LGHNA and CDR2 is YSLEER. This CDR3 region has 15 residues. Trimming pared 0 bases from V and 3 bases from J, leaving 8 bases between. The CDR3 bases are TGCGCCAGCAGCCAAGATCTAATCCCTAATGAAAAACTGTTTTTT. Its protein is CASSQDLIPNEKLFF.

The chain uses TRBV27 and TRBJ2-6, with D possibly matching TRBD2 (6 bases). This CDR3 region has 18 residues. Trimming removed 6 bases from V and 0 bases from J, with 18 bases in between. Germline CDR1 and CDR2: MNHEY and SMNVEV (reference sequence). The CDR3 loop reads CASRLLIGLSSGANVLTF. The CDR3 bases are TGTGCCAGCAGGTTACTTATTGGACTAAGCTCTGGGGCCAACGTCCTGACTTTC.

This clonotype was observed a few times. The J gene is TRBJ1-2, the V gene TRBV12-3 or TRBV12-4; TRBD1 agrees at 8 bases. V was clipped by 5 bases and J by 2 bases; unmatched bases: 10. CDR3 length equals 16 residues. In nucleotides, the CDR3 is TGTGCCAGCAGTCGCGACAGGGGAGGTTCCAACTATGGCTACACCTTC. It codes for CASSRDRGGSNYGYTF.

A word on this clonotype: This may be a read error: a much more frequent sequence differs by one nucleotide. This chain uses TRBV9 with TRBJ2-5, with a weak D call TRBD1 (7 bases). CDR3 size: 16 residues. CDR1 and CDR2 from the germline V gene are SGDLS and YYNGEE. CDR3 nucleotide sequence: TGTGCCAGCAGCGTAGCTACCAGGACAGGTCGGGAGACCCGGTACTTC. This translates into CASSVATRTGRETRYF.

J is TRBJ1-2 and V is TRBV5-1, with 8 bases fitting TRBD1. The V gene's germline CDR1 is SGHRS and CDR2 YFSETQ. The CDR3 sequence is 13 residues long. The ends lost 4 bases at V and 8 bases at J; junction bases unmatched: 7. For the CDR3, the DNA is TGCGCCAGCAGCCTCGACAGGGGCGGCGGCTACACCTTC. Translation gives CASSLDRGGGYTF.

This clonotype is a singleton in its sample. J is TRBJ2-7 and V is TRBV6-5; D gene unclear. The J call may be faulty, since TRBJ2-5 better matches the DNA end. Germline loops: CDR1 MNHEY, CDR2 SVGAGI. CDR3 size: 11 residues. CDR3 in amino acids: CASSELRTQYF. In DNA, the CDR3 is TGTGCCAGCAGTGAGTTGCGGACCCAGTACTTC.

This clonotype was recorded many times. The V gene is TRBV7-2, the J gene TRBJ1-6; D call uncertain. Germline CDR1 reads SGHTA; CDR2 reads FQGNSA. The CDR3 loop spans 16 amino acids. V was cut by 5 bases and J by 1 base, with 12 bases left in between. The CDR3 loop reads CASSPQAPSYNSPLHF. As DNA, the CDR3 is TGTGCCAGCAGCCCACAAGCCCCTTCCTATAATTCACCCCTCCACTTT.

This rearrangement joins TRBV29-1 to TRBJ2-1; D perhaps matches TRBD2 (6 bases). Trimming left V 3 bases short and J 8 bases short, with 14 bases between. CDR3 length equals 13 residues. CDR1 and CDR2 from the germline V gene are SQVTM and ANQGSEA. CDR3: CSVELRGRYEQFF. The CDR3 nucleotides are TGCAGCGTTGAGTTGCGGGGCCGCTATGAGCAGTTCTTC.

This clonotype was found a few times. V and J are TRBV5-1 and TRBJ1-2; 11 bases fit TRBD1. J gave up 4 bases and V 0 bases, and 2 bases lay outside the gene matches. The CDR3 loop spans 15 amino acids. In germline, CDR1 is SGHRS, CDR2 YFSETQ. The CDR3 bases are TGCGCCAGCAGCTTGGACGGACAGGGGGCCTATGGCTACACCTTC. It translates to CASSLDGQGAYGYTF.

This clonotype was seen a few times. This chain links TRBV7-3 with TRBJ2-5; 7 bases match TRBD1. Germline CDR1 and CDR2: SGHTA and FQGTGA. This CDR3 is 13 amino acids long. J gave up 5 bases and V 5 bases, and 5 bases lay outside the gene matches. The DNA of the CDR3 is TGTGCCAGCAGCCGAGGACAGGTGGAGACCCAGTACTTC. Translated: CASSRGQVETQYF.

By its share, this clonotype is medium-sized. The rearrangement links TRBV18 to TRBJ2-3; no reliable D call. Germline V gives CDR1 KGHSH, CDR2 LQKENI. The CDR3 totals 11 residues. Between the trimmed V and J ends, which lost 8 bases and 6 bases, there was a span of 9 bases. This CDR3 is CASRTTDTQYF. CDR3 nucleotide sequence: TGTGCCAGCCGGACCACGGATACGCAGTATTTT.

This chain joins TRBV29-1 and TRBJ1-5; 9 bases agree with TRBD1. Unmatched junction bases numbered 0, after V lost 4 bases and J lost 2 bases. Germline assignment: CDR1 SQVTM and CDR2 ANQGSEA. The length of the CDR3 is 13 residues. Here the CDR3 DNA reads TGCAGCGTTGGGGACAGGGGCAATCAGCCCCAGCATTTT. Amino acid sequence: CSVGDRGNQPQHF.

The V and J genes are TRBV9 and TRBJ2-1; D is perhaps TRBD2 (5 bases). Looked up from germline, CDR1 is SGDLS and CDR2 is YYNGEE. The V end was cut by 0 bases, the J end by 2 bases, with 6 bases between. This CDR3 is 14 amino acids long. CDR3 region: CASSVDGAYNEQFF. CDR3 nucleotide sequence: TGTGCCAGCAGCGTAGACGGGGCCTACAATGAGCAGTTCTTC.

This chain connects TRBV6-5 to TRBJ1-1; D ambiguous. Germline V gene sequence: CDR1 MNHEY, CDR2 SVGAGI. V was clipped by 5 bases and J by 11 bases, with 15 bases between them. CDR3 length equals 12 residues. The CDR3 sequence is CASSPNALMAFF. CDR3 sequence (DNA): TGTGCCAGCAGTCCGAACGCTCTAATGGCTTTCTTT.

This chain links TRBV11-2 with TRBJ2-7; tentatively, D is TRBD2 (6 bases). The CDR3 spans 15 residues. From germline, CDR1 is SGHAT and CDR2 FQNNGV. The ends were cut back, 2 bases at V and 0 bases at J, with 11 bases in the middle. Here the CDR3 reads CASSLRYGSSYEQYF. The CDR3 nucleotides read TGTGCCAGCAGCTTAAGATACGGGAGCTCCTACGAGCAGTACTTC. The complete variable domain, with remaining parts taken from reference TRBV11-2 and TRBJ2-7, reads EAGVAQSPRYKIIEKRQSVAFWCNPISGHATLYWYQQILGQGPKLLIQFQNNGVVDDSQLPKDRFSAERLKGVDSTLKIQPAKLEDSAVYLCASSLRYGSSYEQYFGPGTRLTVT.

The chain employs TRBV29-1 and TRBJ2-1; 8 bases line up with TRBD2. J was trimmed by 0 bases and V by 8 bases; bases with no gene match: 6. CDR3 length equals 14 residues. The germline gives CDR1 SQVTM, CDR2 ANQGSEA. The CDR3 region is CSITSGASYNEQFF. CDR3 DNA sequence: TGCAGCATAACTAGCGGTGCCTCCTACAATGAGCAGTTCTTC.

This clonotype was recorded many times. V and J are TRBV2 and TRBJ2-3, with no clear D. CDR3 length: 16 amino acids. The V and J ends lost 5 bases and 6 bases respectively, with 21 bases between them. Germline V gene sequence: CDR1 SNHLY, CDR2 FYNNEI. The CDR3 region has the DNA TGTGCCAGCAGTCCCCAGATTAGTGCGAGAAAGGATACGCAGTATTTT. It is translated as CASSPQISARKDTQYF.